The clone carrying this TCR beta chain has a handful of counts. Method: immunoSEQ multiplex PCR; TCRdb's copy keeps in-frame clones and lacks some. Here the sample spans roughly 170,000 clones, around 88% being singletons. The record originates from a study of T cell responses to AZD1222 COVID-19 vaccine. The CDR3 spans 14 residues. V shed 5 bases, J shed 4 bases, and the junction held 7 bases outside the gene matches. CDR1 is KGHSH, CDR2 LQKENI, per germline. The sample in question was peripheral blood, obtained on day 0 of AZD1222 vaccination. The sequence was collected from an adult in good health. This chain connects TRBV18 to TRBJ2-7, with 8 bases matching TRBD2. DNA for the CDR3: TGTGCCAGCTCATACGGGAGGGCCACATACGAGCAGTACTTC. It encodes CASSYGRATYEQYF.